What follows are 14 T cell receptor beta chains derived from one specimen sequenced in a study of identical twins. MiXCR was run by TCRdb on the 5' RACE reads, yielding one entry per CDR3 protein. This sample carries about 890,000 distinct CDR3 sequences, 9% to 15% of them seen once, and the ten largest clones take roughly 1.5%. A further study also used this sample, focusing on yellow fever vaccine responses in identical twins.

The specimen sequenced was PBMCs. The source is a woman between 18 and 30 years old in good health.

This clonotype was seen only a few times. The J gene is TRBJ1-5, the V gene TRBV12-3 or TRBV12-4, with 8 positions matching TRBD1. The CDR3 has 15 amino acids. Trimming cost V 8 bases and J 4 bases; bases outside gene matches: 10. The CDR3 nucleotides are TGTGCCAGCCCCCAGCCGAGACAGGGGAATCAGCCCCAGCATTTT. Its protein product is CASPQPRQGNQPQHF.

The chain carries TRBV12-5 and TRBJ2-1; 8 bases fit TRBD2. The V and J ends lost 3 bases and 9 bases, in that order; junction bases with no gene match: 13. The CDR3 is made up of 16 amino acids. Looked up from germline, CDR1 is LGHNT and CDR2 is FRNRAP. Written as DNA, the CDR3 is TGTGCTAGTGGTTTACCGGGACTAGAGTTTAATGGTGAGCAGTTCTTC. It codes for CASGLPGLEFNGEQFF.

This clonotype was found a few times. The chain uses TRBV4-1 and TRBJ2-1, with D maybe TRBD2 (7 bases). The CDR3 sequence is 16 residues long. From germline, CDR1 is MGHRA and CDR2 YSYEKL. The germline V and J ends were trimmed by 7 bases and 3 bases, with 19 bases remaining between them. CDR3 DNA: TGCGCCAGCACCATAAAGGGGGAGGGCATCTACAATGAGCAGTTCTTC. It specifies CASTIKGEGIYNEQFF.

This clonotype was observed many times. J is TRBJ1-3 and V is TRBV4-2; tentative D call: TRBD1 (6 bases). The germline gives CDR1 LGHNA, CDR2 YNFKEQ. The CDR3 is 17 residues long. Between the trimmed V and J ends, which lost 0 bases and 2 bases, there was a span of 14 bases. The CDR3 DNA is TGTGCCAGCAGCCAAGACAGGATACAGGGAACTGGAAACACCATATATTTT. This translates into CASSQDRIQGTGNTIYF.

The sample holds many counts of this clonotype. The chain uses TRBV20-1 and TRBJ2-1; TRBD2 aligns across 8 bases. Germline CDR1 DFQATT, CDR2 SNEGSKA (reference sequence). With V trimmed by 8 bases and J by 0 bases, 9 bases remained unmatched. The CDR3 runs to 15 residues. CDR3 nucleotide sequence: TGCAGTCTCTACTCGGGGGGGAGCTCCTACAATGAGCAGTTCTTC. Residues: CSLYSGGSSYNEQFF.

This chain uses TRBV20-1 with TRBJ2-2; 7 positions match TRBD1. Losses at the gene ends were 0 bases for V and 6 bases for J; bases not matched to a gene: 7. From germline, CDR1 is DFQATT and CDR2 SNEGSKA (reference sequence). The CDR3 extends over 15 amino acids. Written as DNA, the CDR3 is TGCAGTGCTAGAGATAGGGCAGGGGGTCCCGGGGAGCTGTTTTTT. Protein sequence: CSARDRAGGPGELFF.

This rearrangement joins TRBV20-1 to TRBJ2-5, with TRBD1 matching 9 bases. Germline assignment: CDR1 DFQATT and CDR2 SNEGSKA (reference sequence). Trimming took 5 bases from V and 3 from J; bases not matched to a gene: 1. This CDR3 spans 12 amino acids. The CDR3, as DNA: TGCAGTGCTGACAGGGGGGAAGAGACCCAGTACTTC. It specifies CSADRGEETQYF.

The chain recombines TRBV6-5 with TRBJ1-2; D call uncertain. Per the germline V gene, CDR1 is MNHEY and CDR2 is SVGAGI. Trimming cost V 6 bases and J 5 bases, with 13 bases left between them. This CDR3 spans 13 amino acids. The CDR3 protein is CASRLTGSYGYTF. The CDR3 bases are TGTGCCAGCAGGTTGACTGGTTCGTATGGCTACACCTTC.

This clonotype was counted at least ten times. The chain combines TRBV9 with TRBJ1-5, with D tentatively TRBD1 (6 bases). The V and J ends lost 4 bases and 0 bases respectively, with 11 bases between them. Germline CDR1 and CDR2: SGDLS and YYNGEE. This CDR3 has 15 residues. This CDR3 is CASSSTGNSNQPQHF. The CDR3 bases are TGTGCCAGCAGCTCCACAGGGAATAGCAATCAGCCCCAGCATTTT.

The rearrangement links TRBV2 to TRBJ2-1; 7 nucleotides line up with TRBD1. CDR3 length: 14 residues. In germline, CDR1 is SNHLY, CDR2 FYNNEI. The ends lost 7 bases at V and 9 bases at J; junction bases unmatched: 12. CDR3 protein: CASKWRQGIGEQFF. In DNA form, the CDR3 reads TGTGCCAGCAAGTGGAGACAGGGCATCGGTGAGCAGTTCTTC.

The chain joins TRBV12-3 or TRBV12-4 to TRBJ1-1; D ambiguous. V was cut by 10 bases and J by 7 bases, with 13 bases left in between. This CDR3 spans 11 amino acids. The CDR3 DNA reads TGTGCCACCGGAGTCGAGGGTGAAGCTTTCTTT. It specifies CATGVEGEAFF.

The CDR3: CASSLTNHQETQYF. The DNA of the CDR3 is TGTGCCAGCAGCCTGACTAACCACCAAGAGACCCAGTACTTC. This rearrangement joins TRBV28 to TRBJ2-5; the D gene is possibly TRBD2 (5 bases). The CDR3 sequence is 14 residues long. Germline V gene sequence: CDR1 MDHEN, CDR2 SYDVKM. Trimming took off 6 bases at V and 0 bases at J, with 11 bases between the two ends. The full variable domain, its missing parts supplied by reference TRBV28 and TRBJ2-5, is DVKVTQSSRYLVKRTGEKVFLECVQDMDHENMFWYRQDPGLGLRLIYFSYDVKMKEKGDIPEGYSVSREKKERFSLILESASTNQTSMYLCASSLTNHQETQYFGPGTRLLVL.

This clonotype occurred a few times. The CDR3 loop reads CASARDRGTYGYTF. CDR3 in DNA: TGTGCCAGCGCTCGGGACAGAGGGACCTATGGCTACACCTTC. V gene TRBV12-3 or TRBV12-4 combines with J gene TRBJ1-2; 7 positions agree with TRBD1. V shed 8 bases, J shed 4 bases, and the junction held 10 bases outside the gene matches. CDR3 length equals 14 residues.

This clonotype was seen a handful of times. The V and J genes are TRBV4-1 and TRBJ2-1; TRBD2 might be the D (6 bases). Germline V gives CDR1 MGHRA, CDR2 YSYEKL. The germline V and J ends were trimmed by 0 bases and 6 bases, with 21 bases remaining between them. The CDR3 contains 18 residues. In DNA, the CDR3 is TGCGCCAGCAGCCAAGATCCCCTGACTAGACCCAATGGCAATGAGCAGTTCTTC. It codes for CASSQDPLTRPNGNEQFF.